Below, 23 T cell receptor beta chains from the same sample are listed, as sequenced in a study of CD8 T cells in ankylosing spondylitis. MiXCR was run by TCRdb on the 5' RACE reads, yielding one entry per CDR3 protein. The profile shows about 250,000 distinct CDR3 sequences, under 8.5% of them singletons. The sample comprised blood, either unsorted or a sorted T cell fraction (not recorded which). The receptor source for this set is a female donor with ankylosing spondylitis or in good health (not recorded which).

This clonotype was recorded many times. This CDR3 is CASHVLAGELFF. The CDR3, as DNA: TGTGCCAGCCATGTGTTGGCCGGGGAGCTGTTTTTT. The V call is TRBV6-2 or TRBV6-3, the J call TRBJ2-2; D remains unclear. CDR3 length equals 12 residues. The V gene's germline CDR1 is MNHEY and CDR2 SVGEGT. Trimming pared 8 bases from V and 6 bases from J, leaving 10 bases between.

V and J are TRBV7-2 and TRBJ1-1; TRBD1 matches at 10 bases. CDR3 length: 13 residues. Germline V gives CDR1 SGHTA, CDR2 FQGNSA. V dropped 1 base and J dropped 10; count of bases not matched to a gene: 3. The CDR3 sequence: CASSLGDRGIAFF. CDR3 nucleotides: TGTGCCAGCAGCTTAGGGGACAGGGGTATAGCTTTCTTT.

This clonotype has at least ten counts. This CDR3 is CSVEARGDGYTF. The DNA of the CDR3 is TGCAGCGTTGAGGCCAGGGGCGATGGCTACACCTTC. The genes are TRBV29-1 and TRBJ1-2, with a weak D call TRBD1 (6 bases). Between the trimmed V and J ends, which lost 3 bases and 6 bases, there was a span of 11 bases. The germline V gene has CDR1 SQVTM and CDR2 ANQGSEA. CDR3 length: 12 amino acids.

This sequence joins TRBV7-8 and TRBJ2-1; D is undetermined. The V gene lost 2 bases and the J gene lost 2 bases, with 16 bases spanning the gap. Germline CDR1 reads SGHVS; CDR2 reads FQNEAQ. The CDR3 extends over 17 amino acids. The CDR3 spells CASSLSHAVPPYNEQFF. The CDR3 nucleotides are TGTGCCAGCAGCTTATCCCACGCCGTCCCTCCCTACAATGAGCAGTTCTTC.

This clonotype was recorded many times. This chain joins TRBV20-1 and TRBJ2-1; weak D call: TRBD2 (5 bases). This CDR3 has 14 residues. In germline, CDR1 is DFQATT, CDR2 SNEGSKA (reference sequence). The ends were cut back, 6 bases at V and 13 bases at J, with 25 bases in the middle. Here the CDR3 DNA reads TGCAGTGCCGCAAAAACCCCATCGGAAAGCGGACAGTTCTTC. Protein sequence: CSAAKTPSESGQFF.

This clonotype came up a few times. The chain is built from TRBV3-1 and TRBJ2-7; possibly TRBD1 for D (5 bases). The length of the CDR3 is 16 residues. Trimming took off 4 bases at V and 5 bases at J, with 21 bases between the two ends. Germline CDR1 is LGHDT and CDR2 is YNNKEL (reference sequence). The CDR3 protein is CASSLKVQGPVHEQYF. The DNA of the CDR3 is TGTGCCAGCAGCCTTAAGGTTCAGGGCCCCGTCCACGAGCAGTACTTC.

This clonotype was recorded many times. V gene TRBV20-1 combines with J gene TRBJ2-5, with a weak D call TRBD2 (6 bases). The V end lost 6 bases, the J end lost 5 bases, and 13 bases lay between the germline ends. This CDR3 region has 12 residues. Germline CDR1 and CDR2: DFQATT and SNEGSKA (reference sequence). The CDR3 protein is CSAGERVETQYF. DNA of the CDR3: TGCAGTGCCGGAGAGCGGGTGGAGACCCAGTACTTC.

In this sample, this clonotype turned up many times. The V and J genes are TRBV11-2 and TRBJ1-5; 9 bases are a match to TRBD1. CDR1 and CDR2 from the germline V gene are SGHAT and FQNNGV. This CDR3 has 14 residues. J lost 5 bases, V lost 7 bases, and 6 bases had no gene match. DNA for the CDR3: TGTGCCAGCACAAAGGACAGGGGCCATCAGCCCCAGCATTTT. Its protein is CASTKDRGHQPQHF. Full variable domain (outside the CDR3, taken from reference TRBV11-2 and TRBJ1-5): EAGVAQSPRYKIIEKRQSVAFWCNPISGHATLYWYQQILGQGPKLLIQFQNNGVVDDSQLPKDRFSAERLKGVDSTLKIQPAKLEDSAVYLCASTKDRGHQPQHFGDGTRLSIL.

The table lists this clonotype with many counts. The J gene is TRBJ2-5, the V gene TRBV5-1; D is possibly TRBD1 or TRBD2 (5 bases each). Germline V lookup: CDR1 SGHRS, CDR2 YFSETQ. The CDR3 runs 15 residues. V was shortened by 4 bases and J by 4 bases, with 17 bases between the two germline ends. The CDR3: CASSHFDREGETQYF. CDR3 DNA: TGCGCCAGCAGCCATTTTGACAGAGAGGGAGAGACCCAGTACTTC. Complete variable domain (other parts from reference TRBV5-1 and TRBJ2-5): KAGVTQTPRYLIKTRGQQVTLSCSPISGHRSVSWYQQTPGQGLQFLFEYFSETQRNKGNFPGRFSGRQFSNSRSEMNVSTLELGDSALYLCASSHFDREGETQYFGPGTRLLVL.

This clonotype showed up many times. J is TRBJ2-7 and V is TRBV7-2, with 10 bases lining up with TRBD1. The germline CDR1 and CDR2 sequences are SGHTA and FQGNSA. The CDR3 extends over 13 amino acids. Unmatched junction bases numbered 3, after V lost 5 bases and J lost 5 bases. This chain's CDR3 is CASSRDRGNEQYF. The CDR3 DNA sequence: TGTGCCAGCAGCCGGGACAGGGGTAACGAGCAGTACTTC.

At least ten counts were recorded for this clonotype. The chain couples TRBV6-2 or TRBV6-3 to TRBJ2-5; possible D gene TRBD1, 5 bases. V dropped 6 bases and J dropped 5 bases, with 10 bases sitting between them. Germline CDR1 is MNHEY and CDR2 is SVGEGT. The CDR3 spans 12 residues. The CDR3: CASRGLQETQYF. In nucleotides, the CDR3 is TGTGCCAGCAGGGGGCTTCAGGAGACCCAGTACTTC.

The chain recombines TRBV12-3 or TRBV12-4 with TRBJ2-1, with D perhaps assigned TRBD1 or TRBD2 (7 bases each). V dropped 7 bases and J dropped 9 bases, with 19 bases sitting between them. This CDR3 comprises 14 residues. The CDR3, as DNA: TGTGCCAGCACCTACGGACTAGGGGGCCTTGAGCAGTTCTTC. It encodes CASTYGLGGLEQFF.

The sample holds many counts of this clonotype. The DNA for the CDR3 is TGCGCCAGCAGCTTGAGCACCTACGAGCAGTACTTC. Residues: CASSLSTYEQYF. The chain carries TRBV5-1 and TRBJ2-7, with D hard to call. The length of the CDR3 is 12 residues. Germline CDR1 SGHRS, CDR2 YFSETQ. Trimming stripped 1 base from V and 2 bases from J, with 4 bases between.

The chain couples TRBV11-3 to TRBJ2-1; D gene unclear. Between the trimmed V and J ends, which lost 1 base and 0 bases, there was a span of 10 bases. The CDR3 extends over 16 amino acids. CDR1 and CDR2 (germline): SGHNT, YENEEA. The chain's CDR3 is CASSLGGTSSYNEQFF. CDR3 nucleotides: TGTGCCAGCAGCTTAGGAGGCACCAGCTCCTACAATGAGCAGTTCTTC. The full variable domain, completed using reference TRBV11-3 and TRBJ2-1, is EAGVVQSPRYKIIEKKQPVAFWCNPISGHNTLYWYLQNLGQGPELLIRYENEEAVDDSQLPKDRFSAERLKGVDSTLKIQPAELGDSAVYLCASSLGGTSSYNEQFFGPGTRLTVL.

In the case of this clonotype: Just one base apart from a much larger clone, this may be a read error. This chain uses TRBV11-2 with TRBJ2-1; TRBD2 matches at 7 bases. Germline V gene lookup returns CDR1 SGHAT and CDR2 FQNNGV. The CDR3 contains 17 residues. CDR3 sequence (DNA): TGTGCCAGCATCTTAGTTTTCGGGAGGTCGGGGGACAATGAGCAGTTCTTC. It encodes CASILVFGRSGDNEQFF.

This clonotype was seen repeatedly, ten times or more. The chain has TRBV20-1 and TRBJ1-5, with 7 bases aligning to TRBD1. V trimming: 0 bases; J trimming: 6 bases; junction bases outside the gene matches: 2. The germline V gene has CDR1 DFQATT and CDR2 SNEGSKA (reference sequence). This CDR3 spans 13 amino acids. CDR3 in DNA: TGCAGTGCTAGAGACTGGGACAGTCAGCCCCAGCATTTT. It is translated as CSARDWDSQPQHF.

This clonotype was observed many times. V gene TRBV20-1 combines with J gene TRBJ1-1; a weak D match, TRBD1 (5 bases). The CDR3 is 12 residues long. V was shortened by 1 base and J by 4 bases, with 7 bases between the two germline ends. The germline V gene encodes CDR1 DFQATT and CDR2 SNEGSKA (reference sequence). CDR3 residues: CSARGGSTEAFF. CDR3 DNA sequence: TGCAGTGCTAGAGGGGGGAGCACTGAAGCTTTCTTT.

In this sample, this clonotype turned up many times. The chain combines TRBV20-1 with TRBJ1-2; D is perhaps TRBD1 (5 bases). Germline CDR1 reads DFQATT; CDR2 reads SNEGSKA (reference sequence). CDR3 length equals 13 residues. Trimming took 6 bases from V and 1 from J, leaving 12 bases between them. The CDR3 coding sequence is TGCAGTGCACTCGGGACGTTTAACTATGGCTACACCTTC. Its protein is CSALGTFNYGYTF.

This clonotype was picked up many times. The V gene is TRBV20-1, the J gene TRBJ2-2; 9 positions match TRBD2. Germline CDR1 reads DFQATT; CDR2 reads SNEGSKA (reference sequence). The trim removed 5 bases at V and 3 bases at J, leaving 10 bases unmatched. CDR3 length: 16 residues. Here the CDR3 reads CSAFPIAGVDTGELFF. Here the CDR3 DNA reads TGCAGTGCTTTTCCCATAGCGGGAGTAGACACCGGGGAGCTGTTTTTT.

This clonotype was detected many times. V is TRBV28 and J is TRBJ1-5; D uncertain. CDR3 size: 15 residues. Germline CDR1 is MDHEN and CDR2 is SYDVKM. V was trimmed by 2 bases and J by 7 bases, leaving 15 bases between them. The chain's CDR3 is CASSLAPGGSQPQHF. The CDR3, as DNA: TGTGCCAGCAGTTTAGCCCCTGGAGGAAGCCAGCCCCAGCATTTT.

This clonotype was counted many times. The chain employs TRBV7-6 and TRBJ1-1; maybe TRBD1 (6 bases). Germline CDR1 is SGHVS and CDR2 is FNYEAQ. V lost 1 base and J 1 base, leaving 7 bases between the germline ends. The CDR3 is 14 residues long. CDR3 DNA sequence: TGTGCCAGCAGCTTAGACAGGGCGAACACTGAAGCTTTCTTT. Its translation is CASSLDRANTEAFF.

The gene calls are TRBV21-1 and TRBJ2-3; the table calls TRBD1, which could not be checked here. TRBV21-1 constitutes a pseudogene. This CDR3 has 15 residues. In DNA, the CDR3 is TGTGCCAGCAGCAAAGCCCGGGACAGCACAGATACGCAGTATTTT. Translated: CASSKARDSTDTQYF.

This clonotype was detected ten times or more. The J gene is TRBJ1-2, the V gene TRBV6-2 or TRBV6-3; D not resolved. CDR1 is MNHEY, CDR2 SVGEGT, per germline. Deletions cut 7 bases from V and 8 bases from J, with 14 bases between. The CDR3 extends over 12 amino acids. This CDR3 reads CASTDPVGGYTF. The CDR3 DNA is TGTGCCAGCACCGACCCGGTGGGAGGCTACACCTTC.